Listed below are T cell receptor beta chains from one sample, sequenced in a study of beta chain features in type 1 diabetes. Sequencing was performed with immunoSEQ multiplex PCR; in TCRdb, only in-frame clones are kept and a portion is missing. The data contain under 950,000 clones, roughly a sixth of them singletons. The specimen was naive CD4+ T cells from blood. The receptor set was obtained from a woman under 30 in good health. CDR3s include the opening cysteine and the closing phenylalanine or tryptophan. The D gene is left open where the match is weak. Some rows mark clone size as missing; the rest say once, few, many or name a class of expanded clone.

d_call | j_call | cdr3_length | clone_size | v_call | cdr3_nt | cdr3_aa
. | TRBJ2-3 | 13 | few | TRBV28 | TGTGCCATCATCTCCGGTGGAGGAGATACGCAGTATTTT | CAIISGGGDTQYF
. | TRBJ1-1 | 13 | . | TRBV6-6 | TGTGCCAGCAGTTACGGTGGGAACACTGAAGCTTTCTTT | CASSYGGNTEAFF
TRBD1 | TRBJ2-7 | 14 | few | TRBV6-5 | TGTGCCAGCAGTCCCGGACAGGGCTTCCACGAGCAGTACTTC | CASSPGQGFHEQYF
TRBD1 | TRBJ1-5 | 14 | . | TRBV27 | TGTGCCAGCAAACGACAGGGTGGCAATCAGCCCCAGCATTTT | CASKRQGGNQPQHF
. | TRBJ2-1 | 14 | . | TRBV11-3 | TGTGCCAGCAGCTCAGGATCGTTCTACAATGAGCAGTTCTTC | CASSSGSFYNEQFF
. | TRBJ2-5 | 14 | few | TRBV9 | TGTGCCAGCAGCGTAGGTGTAGCCCAAGAGACCCAGTACTTC | CASSVGVAQETQYF
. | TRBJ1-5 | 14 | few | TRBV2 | TGTGCCACCTCGGGTTGGGCTGTCAATCAGCCCCAGCATTTT | CATSGWAVNQPQHF
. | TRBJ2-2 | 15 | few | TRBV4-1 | TGCGCCAGCAGCCAAGATATCAGGGGCACCGGGGAGCTGTTTTTT | CASSQDIRGTGELFF
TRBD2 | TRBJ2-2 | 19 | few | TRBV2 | TGTGCCAGCAGTTGGACTAGCGGGAGGGCCCTTGGGAACACCGGGGAGCTGTTTTTT | CASSWTSGRALGNTGELFF
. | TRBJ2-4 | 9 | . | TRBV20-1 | TGCAGTGCTAAGCGCATTCAGTACTTC | CSAKRIQYF
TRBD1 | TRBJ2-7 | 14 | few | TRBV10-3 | TGTGCCATCAGTGGTGGGACAGAATCAGGCGAGCAGTACTTC | CAISGGTESGEQYF
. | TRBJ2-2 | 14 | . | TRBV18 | TGTGCCAGCTCACCAATTATGGGAACCGGGGAGCTGTTTTTT | CASSPIMGTGELFF
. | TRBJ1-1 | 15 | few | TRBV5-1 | TGCGCCAGCAGCTTGTCAGGGCAGGGGAACACTGAAGCTTTCTTT | CASSLSGQGNTEAFF
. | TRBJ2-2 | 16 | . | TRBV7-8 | TGTGCCAGCAGCAAATCGAGGGCCCCGAACACCGGGGAGCTGTTTTTT | CASSKSRAPNTGELFF
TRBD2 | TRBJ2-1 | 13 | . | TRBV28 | TGTGCCAGCAGGCGGACTAGTCCCCATGAGCAGTTCTTC | CASRRTSPHEQFF
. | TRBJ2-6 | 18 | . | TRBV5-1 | TGCGCCAGCAGCCTCCTGTGGGCAGCACACTCTGGGGCCAACGTCCTGACTTTC | CASSLLWAAHSGANVLTF
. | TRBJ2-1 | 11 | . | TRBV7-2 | TGTGCCAGCAGCCACGCTCGTGAGCAGTTCTTC | CASSHAREQFF
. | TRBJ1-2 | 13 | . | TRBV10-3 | TGTGCCATCAGCGAGACAGGCTCCTATGGCTACACCTTC | CAISETGSYGYTF
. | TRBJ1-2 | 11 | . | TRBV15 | TGTGCCACCAGGACTAACTATGGCTACACCTTC | CATRTNYGYTF
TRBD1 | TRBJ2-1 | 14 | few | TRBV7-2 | TGTGCCAGCAGCCTCCGGGACAGGGGGCATGAGCAGTTCTTC | CASSLRDRGHEQFF